This T cell receptor (beta chain) was identified in a study of human T cells and chemical hapten exposure. Study-wide context: Slight differences in pooled library volume were the main source of varying TCR yields across samples. General study results and limits: Against controls, expanded TCRs gave rise to significantly more large CDR3 similarity clusters.

Time point here: patch test 2, 6 weeks after DPC sensitization. This sample's treatment: therapeutic diphenylcyclopropenone sensitization with weekly scalp DPC. Alopecia patients between 18 and 70 years old and suitable for DPC were used as donors. V lost 1 base and J lost 1; bases outside the gene matches: 9. CDR1 is SGHDT, CDR2 YYEEEE, per germline. The CDR3 is made up of 17 amino acids. Turning to this clonotype: The antigen is not known.

TCRdb re-analysed the RACE reads in MiXCR, keeping a single row per CDR3 protein. The sample has about 80,000 distinct CDR3 sequences, approximately 10% seen once; the top ten hold roughly 1.4%. This sequence originates from a man younger than 30 with alopecia areata. Some clones in this sample may be carry-over from other donors' samples. This chain joins TRBV5-6 and TRBJ2-5; 8 bases match TRBD2. Sequences were derived from whole blood, sampled in connection with sensitization to the hapten diphenylcyclopropenone (DPC). The CDR3 nucleotides are TGTGCCAGCAGCTTGACCGGCGCGGGGGGCCCCCAAGAGACCCAGTACTTC. Translation gives CASSLTGAGGPQETQYF.